This T cell receptor (beta chain) was recorded in a study of molecular identifiers for immune sequencing clone quantification. The overall study: Four portions were sequenced after RNA from roughly 20,000 or 100,000 naive CD8 cells was split five ways in replicates.

Comments on this clonotype: Its antigen is still unknown.

One entry per CDR3 protein, called by TCRdb with MiXCR from the PCR reads. The data contain approximately 680,000 distinct CDR3 sequences, roughly 23% of them singletons. Sorted naive CD8 T cells were those defined as CD8+CD4-CCR7+CD45RA+. The CDR3 runs to 12 residues. V dropped 3 bases and J dropped 6 bases, with 12 bases sitting between them. Germline V lookup: CDR1 GTSNPN, CDR2 SVGIG (reference sequence). General study points: One cell's worth of spiked Jurkat TCR RNA was reportedly detectable among 970,000 or so naive cells. Because of identical TCR molecules sharing a barcode, sizes of highly expanded clones could be underestimated.

The receptor comes from a human donor in good health. Some libraries in this study had Jurkat cell RNA spiked in. The sequenced material came from naive CD8+ T cells from blood, with Jurkat cell RNA spiked in. Described subset: FACS-sorted CD8+CD4-CCR7+CD45RA+ naive T cells. This sequence joins TRBV30 and TRBJ2-7; the D is unclear. The CDR3: CAWSPKYTEQYF. In DNA form, the CDR3 reads TGTGCCTGGAGCCCCAAGTATACCGAGCAGTACTTC. The full variable domain, completed using reference TRBV30 and TRBJ2-7, is SQTIHQWPATLVQPVGSPLSLECTVEGTSNPNLYWYRQAAGRGLQLLFYSVGIGQISSEVPQNLSASRPQDRQFILSSKKLLLSDSGFYLCAWSPKYTEQYFGPGTRLTVT.